The clone carrying this T cell receptor beta chain was seen once. Its antigen is not identified. This sample is drawn from a study of blood T cells in healthy people across ages. Whole-study results and caveats: Per million T cells, TCR beta diversity dropped roughly linearly as age increased. The CMV status of each donor remained undetermined, and this could have confounded shifts in expanded clonotypes.

Trimming cost V 0 bases and J 5 bases, with 12 bases left between them. Germline CDR1 is SGHRS and CDR2 is YFSETQ. The CDR3 has 15 amino acids. Combining a sample-barcoded 5' primer with a J-beta primer mix, a second PCR ran for 7 to 11 cycles. Paired-end reads containing CDR3 totaled no fewer than 3 million for each sample. One entry per CDR3 protein, called by TCRdb with MiXCR from the 5' RACE reads. The sample records 730,000 or so distinct CDR3 sequences, 40% to 45% being singletons. Per sample, no less than 5.5 micrograms of total RNA were extracted. The sequence came from a woman aged 55 to 70 in good health. The chain is built from TRBV5-1 and TRBJ2-1; D remains ambiguous. Sequencing was done on a sample of blood. CDR3 loop: CASSLAGHANNEQFF. CDR3 coding DNA: TGCGCCAGCAGCTTGGCCGGGCACGCCAACAATGAGCAGTTCTTC.